A selection of T cell receptor beta chains follows, all from one sample in a study of beta chain features in type 1 diabetes. Clones were read by immunoSEQ multiplex PCR, and TCRdb kept only the in-frame ones, dropping some. Among under 400,000 clones listed, 12% to 15% were seen once. Material for sequencing was central memory CD4+ T cells from blood. These receptors all come from a man aged 30-40 years in good health. Both conserved end residues are part of each CDR3. Fields, in order: J gene, V gene, D gene, clone size, CDR3 DNA, CDR3 protein. The D gene is left open where the match is weak. Clone size is given for some rows only: seen once, a few or many times, or a class if the clone is expanded.

>TRBJ1-5|TRBV6-6|-|-
TGTGCCAGCAGTTATGGGCGCAATCAGCCCCAGCATTTT
CASSYGRNQPQHF
>TRBJ2-2|TRBV6-5|-|few
TGTGCCAGCAGTTACTCGTCCGTGAGTGCCGGGGAGCTGTTTTTT
CASSYSSVSAGELFF
>TRBJ2-5|TRBV6-1|-|-
TGTGCCAGCAGTGACGAAGAGGGGGGTGGGGAGACCCAGTACTTC
CASSDEEGGGETQYF
>TRBJ1-4|TRBV6-5|TRBD1|-
TGTGCCAGCAGTTACGGGACAGGGGGTAATGAAAAACTGTTTTTT
CASSYGTGGNEKLFF
>TRBJ1-3|TRBV6-6|-|few
TGTGCCAGCAGTTACAGGGAGGCTGGAAACACCATATATTTT
CASSYREAGNTIYF
>TRBJ1-1|TRBV7-3|-|-
TGTGCCAGCAGCCACGGTAGGGACACTGAAGCTTTCTTT
CASSHGRDTEAFF
>TRBJ2-7|TRBV7-7|-|-
TGTGCCAGCAGCTCAAGGGACAACTACGAGCAGTACTTC
CASSSRDNYEQYF
>TRBJ2-3|TRBV7-2|-|-
TGTGCCAGCAGCTTAGCGGGGCCGGGGGATACGCAGTATTTT
CASSLAGPGDTQYF
>TRBJ2-2|TRBV27|TRBD1|-
TGTGCCAGCAGCTTTCATAAACAGGGGAAAAACACCGGGGAGCTGTTTTTT
CASSFHKQGKNTGELFF
>TRBJ2-5|TRBV6-1|-|few
TGTGCCAGCACCCAATTCGGGGAGACCCAGTACTTC
CASTQFGETQYF
>TRBJ2-5|TRBV28|TRBD2|-
TGTGCCAGCAGTTTAGGTGGGAGGGCCCGTGAGACCCAGTACTTC
CASSLGGRARETQYF
>TRBJ1-3|TRBV7-2|-|few
TGTGCCAGCAGCCCAATCGCCCATACTGGAAACACCATATATTTT
CASSPIAHTGNTIYF
>TRBJ2-5|TRBV7-2|TRBD2|few
TGTGCCAGCAGCCCTCGGACTAGCAAGGAGACCCAGTACTTC
CASSPRTSKETQYF
>TRBJ2-5|TRBV11-3|-|-
TGTGCCAGCAGCTTGGGGGTCGGCGAGACCCAGTACTTC
CASSLGVGETQYF
>TRBJ1-2|TRBV10-3|TRBD1|-
TGTGCCATCAGTGTCGCCCAACAGGGGGACTATGGCTACACCTTC
CAISVAQQGDYGYTF
>TRBJ2-1|TRBV18|-|many
TGTGCCAGCGTGGGCAGCAGTACCTACAATGAGCAGTTCTTC
CASVGSSTYNEQFF
>TRBJ2-3|TRBV13|TRBD2|-
TGTGCCAGCAGCCAAGCTCGGCGGGGGGGCGGGACAGATACGCAGTATTTT
CASSQARRGGGTDTQYF
>TRBJ1-5|TRBV7-9|-|few
TGTGCCAGCAGCTTAGGTGGGGCGGGAAATCAGCCCCAGCATTTT
CASSLGGAGNQPQHF
>TRBJ2-7|TRBV7-6|-|few
TGTGCCAGCAGCTTAGGTTTACAGGGTTCCTACGAGCAGTACTTC
CASSLGLQGSYEQYF
>TRBJ2-5|TRBV6-5|-|few
TGTGCCAGCAGCCCCCCCGGGACGAGGCAAGAGACCCAGTACTTC
CASSPPGTRQETQYF
>TRBJ2-1|TRBV9|TRBD2|many
TGTGCCAGCAGCGCCCGGAGCGGGAGCTCCTACAATGAGCAGTTCTTC
CASSARSGSSYNEQFF
>TRBJ1-4|TRBV6-5|-|few
TGTGCCAGCAGTTATCGGCAGGGCGGAGAAAAACTGTTTTTT
CASSYRQGGEKLFF
>TRBJ2-3|TRBV6-6|-|few
TGTGCCAGCAGATTCGGGCTAGCCCCAGATACGCAGTATTTT
CASRFGLAPDTQYF
>TRBJ2-3|TRBV11-3|TRBD2|few
TGTGCCAGCAACCGACTAGCGACCACAGATACGCAGTATTTT
CASNRLATTDTQYF
>TRBJ2-1|TRBV7-6|TRBD2|few
TGTGCCAGCAGCTTGGTGGCTGGAGCGGGGGGGCCGATTAGTGAGCAGTTCTTC
CASSLVAGAGGPISEQFF
>TRBJ2-3|TRBV29-1|-|-
TGCAGCGTGGGGGGGGCAGCTGGGGATACGCAGTATTTT
CSVGGAAGDTQYF
>TRBJ2-1|TRBV19|-|many
TGTGCCAGTAGTATAGATTTGGCTAGTCCCTCCTACAATGAGCAGTTCTTC
CASSIDLASPSYNEQFF
>TRBJ1-1|TRBV4-1|-|-
TGCGCCAGCAGCCAAGGGGGGTGGGCTGAAGCTTTCTTT
CASSQGGWAEAFF
>TRBJ2-7|TRBV5-6|-|-
TGTGCCAGCAGCTCCGGGAACTACGAGCAGTACTTC
CASSSGNYEQYF
>TRBJ1-2|TRBV6-6|TRBD1|few
TGTGCCAGCAAATGGACAGGGGTTGACTATGGCTACACCTTC
CASKWTGVDYGYTF
>TRBJ2-5|TRBV11-2|TRBD1|-
TGTGCCAGCAGCTCCGCAGGGGGCAGAGAGACCCAGTACTTC
CASSSAGGRETQYF
>TRBJ2-1|TRBV7-2|-|few
TGTGCCAGCAGCCTCAAATGGGCCGGGGTCGAGCAGTTCTTC
CASSLKWAGVEQFF
>TRBJ1-1|TRBV7-2|-|few
TGTGCCAGCAGCTTTGGACGGACGGGTACTGAAGCTTTCTTT
CASSFGRTGTEAFF
>TRBJ1-4|TRBV29-1|-|-
TGCAGCGCCGGGGGGGGCGCCGGTGAAAAACTGTTTTTT
CSAGGGAGEKLFF
>TRBJ2-3|TRBV11-3|-|few
TGTGCCAGCAGCTTGGGCGGGACCACAGATACGCAGTATTTT
CASSLGGTTDTQYF
>TRBJ1-5|TRBV6-8|-|few
TGTGCCAGCAGTTACCGGCACCCCCAGCATTTT
CASSYRHPQHF
>TRBJ2-6|TRBV6-6|-|-
TGTGCCAGCAGTAGCGACGCGGTAACTGGGGCCAACGTCCTGACTTTC
CASSSDAVTGANVLTF
>TRBJ2-3|TRBV5-4|-|few
TGTGCCAGCACCCGTACCGACTGGGCCACAGATACGCAGTATTTT
CASTRTDWATDTQYF
>TRBJ2-3|TRBV10-3|TRBD1|-
TGTGCCATCAGTGCTTTAGGACAGGGTCCAGATACGCAGTATTTT
CAISALGQGPDTQYF
>TRBJ2-2|TRBV30|-|-
TGTGCCTGGACTATCCTAGGTCATACCGGGGAGCTGTTTTTT
CAWTILGHTGELFF
>TRBJ2-7|TRBV7-8|-|-
TGTGCCAGCAGTTACAAACAACCTACGAAGCAGTACTTC
CASSYKQPTKQYF
>TRBJ1-2|TRBV13|-|-
TGTGCCAGCAGCCACGACAGCCTTTCTATGGGGTACACCTTC
CASSHDSLSMGYTF
>TRBJ2-7|TRBV18|TRBD1|-
TGTGCCAGCTCAGGGGCGGGGACAGGGGGCTACGAGCAGTACTTC
CASSGAGTGGYEQYF
>TRBJ2-1|TRBV30|-|many
TGTGCCTGGAGGACAGGCAGGGAGCAGTTCTTC
CAWRTGREQFF
>TRBJ1-5|TRBV18|TRBD1|-
TGTGCCAGCTCACCGGGACAGGGGGTCCGGGGCAATCAGCCCCAGCATTTT
CASSPGQGVRGNQPQHF
>TRBJ2-7|TRBV27|-|few
TGTGCCAGCAGTTTATTATCGGGTCCAACAGGGATGGGAGAGCAGTACTTC
CASSLLSGPTGMGEQYF
>TRBJ2-3|TRBV7-2|-|few
TGTGCCAGCAGCCTATACTCCCGAACTAGCACAGATACGCAGTATTTT
CASSLYSRTSTDTQYF
>TRBJ2-5|TRBV2|-|-
TGTGCCAGCAGTGAAGGAGAGGCCCAGTACTTC
CASSEGEAQYF
>TRBJ1-1|TRBV9|-|-
TGTGCCAGCAGCCCACAATCTGGCACTGAAGCTTTCTTT
CASSPQSGTEAFF
>TRBJ2-1|TRBV25-1|TRBD2|few
TGTGCCAGCAGTGAACTAACAGCGGGAGGCTACAATGAGCAGTTCTTC
CASSELTAGGYNEQFF